The clone carrying this TCR beta chain was seen only a few times. Its antigen is still unknown. These data originate in a study of identical twins. TCRdb reprocessed the 5' RACE reads via MiXCR and lists one record per CDR3 protein. The sample has 700,000 or so distinct CDR3 sequences; less than 10% are singletons. Unmatched junction bases numbered 2, after V lost 5 bases and J lost 6 bases. The CDR3 loop spans 13 amino acids. The V gene's germline CDR1 is MGHDK and CDR2 SYGVNS. Study outcomes and limitations: Memory repertoires showed no such pattern, whereas abundant cord blood beta clonotypes carried fewer insertions. The analysis was cross-sectional rather than longitudinal within donors. Out-of-frame alpha sequences that twins shared showed excess low generation probability.

These records were also assigned to another study, of yellow fever vaccine responses in identical twins. That publication notes: Vaccine T cell responses of twins reportedly seemed partly convergent and partly personalized.

Sequences were obtained from PBMCs. This TCR derives from a woman younger than 35 in good health. V is TRBV25-1 and J is TRBJ2-1; 9 nucleotides match TRBD2. The CDR3 sequence is CASSMTSGNEQFF. In DNA form, the CDR3 reads TGTGCCAGCAGTATGACTAGCGGCAATGAGCAGTTCTTC.